A single sample is the source of the 20 T cell receptor beta chains below, sequenced in a study of CD8+CD57+ T cells in acquired aplastic anemia. Sequenced patients had shown CD8+CD57+ cell expansion by flow cytometry. CDR3 and TCR beta VDJ profiling relied on genomic DNA as the template. Each CDR3 protein gets one entry after TCRdb re-called the reads with MiXCR. The data contain about 260,000 distinct CDR3 sequences, approximately 86% of them seen just once; the ten biggest clones take up over 35%. Specimen: sorted CD4+, CD8+, or CD8+CD57+ T cells (not recorded which) from PBMCs. All receptors derive from a human donor with aplastic anemia.

On this clonotype itself: Since a much larger clone is just one base distant, this may be a read error. The V gene is TRBV12-3 or TRBV12-4, the J gene TRBJ2-3, with 8 bases matching TRBD1. This CDR3 spans 15 amino acids. Trimming cost V 8 bases and J 2 bases; bases outside gene matches: 9. This chain's CDR3 is CASGRQGSPTDTQYF. CDR3 DNA: TGTGCCAGCGGTCGACAGGGGTCCCCCACAGATACGCAGTATTTT.

A single count supports this clonotype. Its ends do not fully match the called genes, so a read error is possible. This chain connects TRBV7-6 to TRBJ2-3; a weak D match, TRBD2 (5 bases). The CDR3 is 14 residues long. Per the germline V gene, CDR1 is SGHVS and CDR2 is FNYEAQ. The DNA of the CDR3 is TGTGCCAGCAGCTTAGACGGCGCTAGCACAGATACGCAGTTT. Protein sequence: CASSLDGASTDTQF.

This clonotype was observed many times. This rearrangement joins TRBV11-3 to TRBJ2-3; D ambiguous. The CDR3 is 13 residues long. V was trimmed by 8 bases and J by 1 base, leaving 10 bases between them. Germline V gene sequence: CDR1 SGHNT, CDR2 YENEEA. DNA of the CDR3: TGTGCCAGCGGGGTAGGGCGCACAGATACGCAGTATTTT. Translated: CASGVGRTDTQYF.

This clonotype occurred a few times. In nucleotides, the CDR3 is TGTGCCTGGAGTGTAGGTTCACCCCTCCACTTT. It is translated as CAWSVGSPLHF. The chain employs TRBV30 and TRBJ1-6; the D is unclear. The V gene lost 0 bases and the J gene lost 9 bases, with 3 bases spanning the gap. The CDR3 consists of 11 residues. Per germline, CDR1 GTSNPN and CDR2 SVGIG (reference sequence). Full variable domain (remainder filled in from reference TRBV30 and TRBJ1-6): SQTIHQWPATLVQPVGSPLSLECTVEGTSNPNLYWYRQAAGRGLQLLFYSVGIGQISSEVPQNLSASRPQDRQFILSSKKLLLSDSGFYLCAWSVGSPLHFGNGTRLTVT.

This clonotype has only a few counts. The chain couples TRBV7-8 to TRBJ1-1, with a possible D match to TRBD1 (5 bases). The length of the CDR3 is 15 residues. Per the germline V gene, CDR1 is SGHVS and CDR2 is FQNEAQ. The V end was cut by 1 base, the J end by 13 bases, with 22 bases between. The CDR3 nucleotides are TGTGCCAGCAGCTTAGATCTGACAGCCGATACGGAGTATTTCTTT. This encodes CASSLDLTADTEYFF.

The rearrangement links TRBV5-4 to TRBJ2-5; no clear D gene. The CDR3 length is 12 residues. In germline, CDR1 is SGHNT, CDR2 YYREEE (reference sequence). Trimming took off 4 bases at V and 5 bases at J, with 9 bases between the two ends. CDR3 sequence (DNA): TGTGCCAGCAGCCCAGAAGGGGAGACCCAGTACTTC. It encodes CASSPEGETQYF.

A few counts support this clonotype. The junction does not match germline at one end; this may be a read error. The chain couples TRBV24-1 to TRBJ2-1; 13 bases are a match to TRBD2. Germline V gives CDR1 KGHDR, CDR2 SFDVKD. This CDR3 has 17 residues. CDR3 loop: CATSDPTRQGLAGSLSF. Here the CDR3 DNA reads TGTGCCACCAGTGATCCTACAAGACAGGGACTAGCGGGAAGTCTGTCCTTC.

This clonotype was recorded many times. The chain uses TRBV7-9 and TRBJ1-4; D is ambiguous. Germline assignment: CDR1 SEHNR and CDR2 FQNEAQ (reference sequence). Trimming removed 3 bases from V and 8 bases from J, with 13 bases in between. The CDR3 is 14 amino acids. CDR3 amino acids: CASSLGGLKEKLFF. DNA for the CDR3: TGTGCCAGCAGCTTGGGTGGGCTCAAGGAAAAACTGTTTTTT.

CDR3 sequence reads: CASSLGGTYEQYF. The CDR3 region has the DNA TGTGCCAGCAGCTTAGGGGGGACCTACGAGCAGTACTTC. V and J are TRBV7-9 and TRBJ2-7; D may be TRBD1 or TRBD2 (5 bases each). The V gene's germline CDR1 is SEHNR and CDR2 FQNEAQ (reference sequence). This CDR3 spans 13 amino acids. Deletions cut 1 base from V and 2 bases from J, with 6 bases between.

The V and J genes are TRBV11-1 and TRBJ2-3; D gene uncertain. The CDR3 loop spans 13 amino acids. V was pared by 6 bases and J by 1 base, with 8 bases between. Germline-derived CDR1 and CDR2 are SGHAT and FQDESV (reference sequence). The CDR3 region is CASRDDRTDTQYF. CDR3 sequence (DNA): TGTGCCAGCAGGGACGATCGCACAGATACGCAGTATTTT. Full variable domain (missing parts from reference TRBV11-1 and TRBJ2-3): EAEVAQSPRYKITEKSQAVAFWCDPISGHATLYWYRQILGQGPELLVQFQDESVVDDSQLPKDRFSAERLKGVDSTLKIQPAELGDSAMYLCASRDDRTDTQYFGPGTRLTVL.

The chain is built from TRBV9 and TRBJ2-3; no firm D call. Germline CDR1 and CDR2: SGDLS and YYNGEE. The CDR3 totals 12 residues. The V end was cut by 10 bases, the J end by 4 bases, with 13 bases between. For the CDR3, the DNA is TGTGCCTGCACGGTAGGGTCAGATACGCAGTATTTT. The encoded protein is CACTVGSDTQYF.

J is TRBJ2-1 and V is TRBV24-1; TRBD2 matches at 13 bases. Germline V gene data show CDR1 as KGHDR and CDR2 as SFDVKD. CDR3 size: 17 residues. Trimming at V came to 0 bases and at J to 8 bases, leaving 6 bases not matched to a gene. CDR3 protein: CATSDLRTSGSSDEQFF. The CDR3 nucleotides read TGTGCCACCAGTGATTTGAGGACTAGCGGGAGTAGCGATGAGCAGTTCTTC.

This clonotype was detected once. One end of the junction varies from germline; a read error may be responsible. The chain joins TRBV20-1 to TRBJ2-5, with D maybe TRBD1 (6 bases). Germline CDR1 is DFQATT and CDR2 is SNEGSKA (reference sequence). The CDR3 spans 14 residues. CDR3: CSALLPPFDRSLNF. The CDR3 DNA reads TGCAGTGCCCTACTGCCCCCGTTTGACAGGAGCCTGAACTTC.

The CDR3 loop is CASSNGQLLGEQFF. The CDR3 DNA is TGTGCCAGCAGCAATGGACAGCTACTAGGTGAGCAGTTCTTC. The rearrangement uses TRBV19 and TRBJ2-1; D might be TRBD1 (6 bases). The length of the CDR3 is 14 residues. V dropped 9 bases and J dropped 9 bases, with 21 bases sitting between them. Germline-derived CDR1 and CDR2 are LNHDA and SQIVND (reference sequence).

The chain recombines TRBV11-3 with TRBJ2-3; the D gene is possibly TRBD1 (5 bases). Germline CDR1 SGHNT, CDR2 YENEEA. The CDR3 extends over 16 amino acids. The ends were cut back, 1 base at V and 0 bases at J, with 11 bases in the middle. CDR3 protein: CASSLGLTASTDTQYF. DNA for the CDR3: TGTGCCAGCAGCTTAGGTCTGACAGCTAGCACAGATACGCAGTATTTT. Variable domain in full (rest from reference TRBV11-3 and TRBJ2-3): EAGVVQSPRYKIIEKKQPVAFWCNPISGHNTLYWYLQNLGQGPELLIRYENEEAVDDSQLPKDRFSAERLKGVDSTLKIQPAELGDSAVYLCASSLGLTASTDTQYFGPGTRLTVL.

Notes on this clonotype: This likely comes from a read error, as the CDR3 has no conserved phenylalanine or tryptophan at its end. The chain recombines TRBV2 with TRBJ2-3; tentative D call: TRBD2 (5 bases). The germline CDR1 and CDR2 sequences are SNHLY and FYNNEI. Trimming removed 6 bases from V and 1 base from J, with 8 bases in between. This CDR3 has 13 amino acids. The CDR3 DNA sequence: TGTGCCAGCAGGGAGGCGGGCACAGATACGCAGTATTCG. Residues: CASREAGTDTQYS.

About this clonotype itself: The CDR3 ends on some other residue instead of the conserved phenylalanine or tryptophan, so this is likely a read error. It is unclear where the CDR3 begins or ends on the DNA, so no DNA is shown, and the CDR3 is as TCRdb lists it. This sequence joins TRBV2 and TRBJ2-1; the D call TRBD1 from the table was never checked on the DNA. The CDR3 is 16 amino acids long, termini counted. Germline V gene sequence: CDR1 SNHLY, CDR2 FYNNEI. The CDR3 protein is CASSELERLLYEQYFV.

About this clonotype itself: This CDR3 is missing its conserved last phenylalanine or tryptophan, likely due to a read error. The DNA is left out, because the CDR3 cannot be placed on it with certainty; the CDR3 is given as TCRdb lists it. The chain couples TRBV2 to TRBJ2-6; TRBD1, the D gene given by the table, was not confirmed from the DNA. The CDR3 spans 16 residues, counting both ends. Germline V gene sequence: CDR1 SNHLY, CDR2 FYNNEI. The CDR3 loop is CASGVGGTDTANFLTC.

The V and J genes are TRBV2 and TRBJ2-3; weak D call: TRBD2 (6 bases). Trimming left V 6 bases short and J 5 bases short, with 18 bases between. CDR3 size: 15 residues. Per the germline V gene, CDR1 is SNHLY and CDR2 is FYNNEI. CDR3 in amino acids: CASSAGSSDQDTQYF. The CDR3 DNA sequence: TGTGCCAGCAGCGCCGGGTCTAGCGATCAAGATACGCAGTATTTT.

The rearrangement joins TRBV11-3 to TRBJ1-1; D gene ambiguous. CDR1 and CDR2 (germline): SGHNT, YENEEA. The CDR3 is 15 amino acids. V shed 5 bases and J shed 1 base, with 14 bases lying between them. The CDR3, as DNA: TGTGCCAGCAGCCATACAGTGTTAGGGAACACTGAAGCTTTCTTT. Protein: CASSHTVLGNTEAFF.